Presented here are 18 T cell receptor beta chains from one specimen sequenced in a study of T cells after posttransplantation cyclophosphamide. Using immunoSEQ multiplex PCR, the repertoire was profiled, and TCRdb retains in-frame clones only, with some absent. The sample holds about 10,000 clones, around 84% seen once. A marrow graft followed busulfan-fludarabine conditioning, with cyclophosphamide on days +3 and +4. The starting material was PBMCs, obtained roughly 1,900 days after a stem cell transplant with posttransplant cyclophosphamide. These TCRs come from a female patient aged 40-50 years who received an allogeneic stem cell transplant from a related donor, was CMV-positive, and had no GVHD. The graft donor may have contributed some T cells.

V gene TRBV19 combines with J gene TRBJ1-5, with a weak D call TRBD1 (5 bases). This CDR3 has 15 residues. The germline gives CDR1 LNHDA, CDR2 SQIVND (reference sequence). The V and J ends lost 6 bases and 2 bases respectively, with 14 bases between them. The CDR3 reads CASSSGLFGNQPQHF. Written as DNA, the CDR3 is TGTGCCAGTAGCTCAGGGCTTTTCGGCAATCAGCCCCAGCATTTT.

The chain has TRBV11-2 and TRBJ2-3; 9 nucleotides line up with TRBD2. Germline V gene lookup returns CDR1 SGHAT and CDR2 FQNNGV. After removal of 1 base from V and 4 bases from J, the junction contained 3 bases not matched to a gene. The CDR3 sequence is 15 residues long. DNA of the CDR3: TGTGCCAGCAGCTTAGGCGGGGGGGCCGCAGATACGCAGTATTTT. Its translation is CASSLGGGAADTQYF.

This chain links TRBV19 with TRBJ2-3; 9 bases map to TRBD2. Trimming took 1 base from V and 4 from J; bases not matched to a gene: 0. CDR1 is LNHDA, CDR2 SQIVND, per germline (reference sequence). This CDR3 is built from 14 residues. The CDR3 is CASSIGGGADTQYF. In DNA, the CDR3 is TGTGCCAGTAGTATAGGCGGGGGGGCAGATACGCAGTATTTT.

The rearrangement joins TRBV27 to TRBJ2-7; D unclear. Germline V CDR1 and CDR2: MNHEY, SMNVEV (reference sequence). With 6 bases removed from V and 3 bases from J, the gap between germline ends came to 9 bases. The CDR3 length is 12 residues. Written as DNA, the CDR3 is TGTGCCAGCAGCTTAAACGGCTACGAGCAGTACTTC. Its protein is CASSLNGYEQYF.

This clone has only a few counts. The gene calls are TRBV5-4 and TRBJ1-5; tentative D call: TRBD1 (6 bases). Germline loops: CDR1 SGHNT, CDR2 YYREEE (reference sequence). This CDR3 is built from 15 residues. V gave up 6 bases and J gave up 1 base, with 14 bases separating them. In DNA, the CDR3 is TGTGCCAGCAACCGGACAGCGGGAAGCAATCAGCCCCAGCATTTT. As protein: CASNRTAGSNQPQHF.

This clone was picked up one time. J is TRBJ1-3 and V is TRBV18, with D maybe TRBD1 (5 bases). The length of the CDR3 is 15 residues. Germline CDR1 KGHSH, CDR2 LQKENI. Trimming stripped 3 bases from V and 0 bases from J, with 9 bases between. CDR3 sequence: CASSPGLNSGNTIYF. DNA for the CDR3: TGTGCCAGCTCACCGGGGCTAAACTCTGGAAACACCATATATTTT.

The count of this clone is one. This rearrangement joins TRBV6-1 to TRBJ1-5; unclear D gene. The V end lost 4 bases, the J end lost 5 bases, and 9 bases lay between the germline ends. The CDR3 has 13 residues. Germline CDR1 reads MNHNS; CDR2 reads SASEGT. CDR3 nucleotide sequence: TGTGCCAGCAGTGTGACCGCGGATCAGCCCCAGCATTTT. This sequence encodes CASSVTADQPQHF.

The rearrangement links TRBV21-1 to TRBJ2-3; TRBD2 is the table's D call, not checked against the DNA. TRBV21-1 is tagged as a pseudogene. This CDR3 spans 14 amino acids. The CDR3 DNA is TGTGCCAGCAGCAAACTCCCTTTAGCAGATACGCAGTATTTT. Amino acid sequence: CASSKLPLADTQYF.

The rearrangement joins TRBV5-8 to TRBJ2-1, with TRBD1 as a possible D gene (6 bases). With 2 bases removed from V and 0 bases from J, the gap between germline ends came to 12 bases. Germline loops: CDR1 SGHTS, CDR2 YDEGEE. This CDR3 spans 16 amino acids. This chain's CDR3 is CASSFWGHSSYNEQFF. Written as DNA, the CDR3 is TGTGCCAGCAGCTTTTGGGGACACAGCTCCTACAATGAGCAGTTCTTC.

The gene calls are TRBV5-1 and TRBJ2-1; D unresolved. Trimming pared 1 base from V and 7 bases from J, leaving 12 bases between. Per the germline V gene, CDR1 is SGHRS and CDR2 is YFSETQ. The CDR3 sequence is 14 residues long. DNA for the CDR3: TGCGCCAGCAGCTTGCCGGCAGGTAAAAATGAGCAGTTCTTC. Protein product: CASSLPAGKNEQFF.

This clone was seen only once. It is likely a read error, because the conserved phenylalanine at the end of the CDR3 is missing. The V call is TRBV4-1, the J call TRBJ2-3; D ambiguous. In germline, CDR1 is MGHRA, CDR2 YSYEKL. The CDR3 contains 16 residues. Trimming took off 1 base at V and 0 bases at J, with 11 bases between the two ends. CDR3 residues: CASSQVNLVSTDTQYL. As DNA, the CDR3 is TGCGCCAGCAGCCAAGTTAATTTGGTGAGCACAGATACGCAGTATCTT.

The chain uses TRBV19 and TRBJ1-1; TRBD1 aligns across 9 bases. V was clipped by 4 bases and J by 13 bases; unmatched bases: 22. Germline lookup yields CDR1 LNHDA and CDR2 SQIVND (reference sequence). CDR3 length: 17 amino acids. The CDR3 region is CASSTGGLNPGTGLDFF. The CDR3 DNA reads as TGTGCCAGTAGTACAGGGGGCCTTAATCCCGGGACAGGGCTAGATTTCTTT.

The chain combines TRBV7-8 with TRBJ2-7; possible D gene TRBD1, 6 bases. V lost 5 bases, J lost 3 bases, and 14 bases lay in between. Germline values: CDR1 SGHVS, CDR2 FQNEAQ. The CDR3 extends over 14 amino acids. The CDR3 region has the DNA TGTGCCAGCAGCCTCCCCAGGGGTGGCTACGAGCAGTACTTC. It is translated as CASSLPRGGYEQYF.

This chain links TRBV25-1 with TRBJ2-7, with D maybe TRBD1 (5 bases). Germline V gene data show CDR1 as MGHDK and CDR2 as SYGVNS. The CDR3 extends over 17 amino acids. Trimming removed 2 bases from V and 2 bases from J, with 19 bases in between. CDR3 residues: CASSEQTYRKPPYEQYF. CDR3 nucleotides: TGTGCCAGCAGTGAACAAACCTACAGGAAGCCCCCCTACGAGCAGTACTTC.

The CDR3: CASSSDSYGELFF. CDR3 in DNA: TGCGCCAGCAGCTCCGACAGTTACGGGGAGCTGTTTTTT. This chain links TRBV5-1 with TRBJ2-2; the D gene is possibly TRBD1 (5 bases). CDR1 SGHRS and CDR2 YFSETQ come from the germline V gene. This CDR3 region has 13 residues. The V end lost 3 bases, the J end lost 7 bases, and 10 bases lay between the germline ends.

This rearrangement joins TRBV7-9 to TRBJ2-7, with D perhaps matching TRBD2 (6 bases). The CDR3 spans 14 residues. The V gene's germline CDR1 is SEHNR and CDR2 FQNEAQ (reference sequence). With 5 bases removed from V and 7 bases from J, the gap between germline ends came to 18 bases. The CDR3 spells CASSPRLRGGEQYF. DNA of the CDR3: TGTGCCAGCAGCCCCAGATTGCGTGGGGGGGAGCAGTACTTC.

The chain joins TRBV9 to TRBJ1-2; TRBD1 aligns across 8 bases. Trimming took 3 bases from V and 6 from J; bases not matched to a gene: 10. The CDR3 contains 15 residues. Germline V CDR1 and CDR2: SGDLS, YYNGEE. CDR3 amino acids: CASSDLQGAGHGYTF. The DNA of the CDR3 is TGTGCCAGCAGCGATCTCCAGGGGGCAGGACATGGCTACACCTTC.

This clone was recorded once. The chain couples TRBV9 to TRBJ2-5; 16 nucleotides match TRBD2. Trimming at V came to 3 bases and at J to 1 base, leaving 3 bases not matched to a gene. Germline V CDR1 and CDR2: SGDLS, YYNGEE. This CDR3 spans 17 amino acids. The CDR3 coding sequence is TGTGCCAGCAGCGCCGGGACTAGCGGGGGGGCCCAAGAGACCCAGTACTTC. The encoded protein is CASSAGTSGGAQETQYF.